The next 26 T cell receptor beta chains were all read from a single sample in a study of CD8+CD57+ T cells in acquired aplastic anemia. For sequencing, patients were chosen who had shown expansion of CD8+CD57+ cells by flow cytometry. CDR3 and TCR beta VDJ profiling relied on genomic DNA as the template. One entry per CDR3 protein, called by TCRdb with MiXCR from the reads. The sample shows fewer than 200,000 distinct CDR3 sequences, approximately 48% of them seen only once. Specimen: sorted CD4+, CD8+, or CD8+CD57+ T cells (not recorded which) from PBMCs. Source of these receptors: a human donor with aplastic anemia.

This clonotype appeared many times. V is TRBV10-2 and J is TRBJ1-1; maybe TRBD1 (6 bases). V was clipped by 6 bases and J by 8 bases, with 16 bases between them. CDR1 is WSHSY, CDR2 SAAADI, per germline. The CDR3 has 13 residues. The CDR3, as DNA: TGCGCCAGCAGGGACACAGGGTTTAGGGAAGCTTTCTTT. Amino acid sequence: CASRDTGFREAFF.

V gene TRBV29-1 combines with J gene TRBJ2-1; 10 nucleotides match TRBD1. With V trimmed by 4 bases and J by 4 bases, 4 bases remained unmatched. Looked up from germline, CDR1 is SQVTM and CDR2 is ANQGSEA. The CDR3 runs 14 residues. The CDR3 nucleotides are TGCAGCGTTGGGGGACAGGGGACATACAATGAGCAGTTCTTC. It yields the protein CSVGGQGTYNEQFF.

The rearrangement joins TRBV11-2 to TRBJ1-6; tentatively, D is TRBD1 (5 bases). The CDR3 is 17 residues long. The germline gives CDR1 SGHAT, CDR2 FQNNGV. The ends were cut back, 5 bases at V and 8 bases at J, with 22 bases in the middle. The DNA for the CDR3 is TGTGCCAGCAGCCGCTATCTGGGGCAGGGTGGAGATTCACCCCTCCACTTT. The encoded protein is CASSRYLGQGGDSPLHF.

The V call is TRBV19, the J call TRBJ1-1; D is perhaps TRBD1 (6 bases). The CDR3 extends over 14 amino acids. The germline V and J ends were trimmed by 0 bases and 5 bases, with 10 bases remaining between them. Germline CDR1 LNHDA, CDR2 SQIVND (reference sequence). This CDR3 reads CASSIDGRGTEAFF. The CDR3 coding sequence is TGTGCCAGTAGTATAGACGGAAGGGGGACTGAAGCTTTCTTT.

This clonotype was seen ten or more times. The chain uses TRBV25-1 and TRBJ2-7; D is perhaps TRBD1 or TRBD2 (6 bases each). Trimming left V 4 bases short and J 0 bases short, with 10 bases between. The CDR3 is 14 residues long. Germline assignment: CDR1 MGHDK and CDR2 SYGVNS. CDR3 amino acids: CASSVTGASYEQYF. CDR3 sequence (DNA): TGTGCCAGCAGTGTGACGGGGGCCTCCTACGAGCAGTACTTC.

The chain uses TRBV3-1 and TRBJ2-7; no clear D gene. The germline V and J ends were trimmed by 0 bases and 4 bases, with 13 bases remaining between them. The CDR3 spans 15 residues. Germline V gives CDR1 LGHDT, CDR2 YNNKEL (reference sequence). The CDR3 DNA follows: TGTGCCAGCAGCCAAGATGTGATAGCTGGTTACGAGCAGTACTTC. Encoded protein: CASSQDVIAGYEQYF.

The rearrangement uses TRBV7-2 and TRBJ1-5; 9 bases map to TRBD1. CDR3 length: 15 amino acids. Losses at the gene ends were 4 bases for V and 6 bases for J; bases not matched to a gene: 7. Germline CDR1 reads SGHTA; CDR2 reads FQGNSA. The CDR3 region is CASSSQGTGSQPQHF. For the CDR3, the DNA is TGTGCCAGCAGCTCACAGGGGACAGGGAGTCAGCCCCAGCATTTT.

This clonotype was observed many times. V is TRBV14 and J is TRBJ2-1, with 10 bases that match TRBD1. The CDR3 has 16 amino acids. V lost 1 base, J lost 3 bases, and 3 bases stayed unmatched. CDR1 is SGHDN and CDR2 is FVKESK in the germline V gene. The CDR3 DNA follows: TGTGCCAGCAGCCAAGTTAGGGACAGGGGCTACAATGAGCAGTTCTTC. Translating it yields CASSQVRDRGYNEQFF.

In regard to this clonotype: A read error is possible here, since a much larger clone lies one base away. The rearrangement joins TRBV5-1 to TRBJ2-1; 9 positions match TRBD2. Trimming took 4 bases from V and 6 from J; bases not matched to a gene: 11. There are 16 residues in the CDR3. Germline V gene data show CDR1 as SGHRS and CDR2 as YFSETQ. CDR3 residues: CASSTNLAGAGNEQFF. The DNA of the CDR3 is TGCGCCAGCAGCACAAATTTAGCGGGGGCGGGCAATGAGCAGTTCTTC.

The chain has TRBV15 and TRBJ1-6; 8 positions match TRBD1. This CDR3 is built from 14 residues. CDR1 is LNHNV and CDR2 is YYDKDF in the germline V gene (reference sequence). The junction had 4 bases not matched to a gene; V was cut back by 6 bases and J by 6 bases. The CDR3 is CATSKGQANSPLHF. Here the CDR3 DNA reads TGTGCCACCAGTAAGGGACAGGCTAATTCACCCCTCCACTTT.

This clonotype was seen only a few times. CDR3 nucleotide sequence: TGTGCCAGCTCACCACCAGCGGGCAGCAATCAGCCCCAGCATTTT. Protein: CASSPPAGSNQPQHF. The V and J genes are TRBV18 and TRBJ1-5; D ambiguous. Germline values: CDR1 KGHSH, CDR2 LQKENI. CDR3 size: 15 residues. V was shortened by 0 bases and J by 1 base, with 7 bases between the two germline ends.

The chain uses TRBV10-3 and TRBJ1-1; the D gene is possibly TRBD1 (5 bases). Germline-derived CDR1 and CDR2 are ENHRY and SYGVKD. The ends were cut back, 5 bases at V and 3 bases at J, with 13 bases in the middle. This CDR3 is 14 amino acids long. The CDR3 protein is CAISYSSGDTEAFF. For the CDR3, the DNA is TGTGCCATCAGTTACTCATCGGGGGACACTGAAGCTTTCTTT.

This clonotype was observed a handful of times. CDR3 amino acids: CASSLNWEEKLFF. The CDR3 DNA reads as TGTGCCAGCAGCTTAAATTGGGAGGAAAAACTGTTTTTT. The chain is built from TRBV7-3 and TRBJ1-4; D call uncertain. V dropped 1 base and J dropped 8 bases, with 8 bases sitting between them. There are 13 residues in the CDR3. Germline V lookup: CDR1 SGHTA, CDR2 FQGTGA.

In its sample, this clonotype was seen many times. V usage is TRBV20-1 and J usage is TRBJ2-5; TRBD1 matches at 9 bases. CDR1 is DFQATT and CDR2 is SNEGSKA in the germline V gene (reference sequence). There are 15 residues in the CDR3. After removal of 6 bases from V and 4 bases from J, the junction contained 12 bases not matched to a gene. In nucleotides, the CDR3 is TGCAGTGCCTACGACCGGGACAGGGTGGGAGAGACCCAGTACTTC. Its translation: CSAYDRDRVGETQYF.

This clonotype was picked up a small number of times. This chain joins TRBV10-3 and TRBJ1-1; D is undetermined. The CDR3 has 14 residues. Germline V gene lookup returns CDR1 ENHRY and CDR2 SYGVKD. The V and J ends lost 5 bases and 6 bases respectively, with 16 bases between them. The CDR3 sequence: CAISTGPVGPEAFF. CDR3 sequence (DNA): TGTGCCATCAGTACCGGACCTGTTGGGCCTGAAGCTTTCTTT.

This chain uses TRBV14 with TRBJ2-7, with 12 positions matching TRBD2. Germline assignment: CDR1 SGHDN and CDR2 FVKESK. V lost 4 bases and J lost 3; bases outside the gene matches: 13. This CDR3 has 18 amino acids. The CDR3 loop reads CASSRSSGGAGGHYEQYF. The CDR3 DNA is TGTGCCAGCAGCCGGTCTAGCGGGGGGGCCGGGGGCCACTACGAGCAGTACTTC.

This clonotype was counted ten times or more. The rearrangement links TRBV20-1 to TRBJ2-3, with D perhaps matching TRBD2 (6 bases). The germline V and J ends were trimmed by 0 bases and 1 base, with 11 bases remaining between them. CDR1 is DFQATT and CDR2 is SNEGSKA in the germline V gene (reference sequence). CDR3 length: 15 residues. CDR3 in DNA: TGCAGTGCTAGAGAAGGGACTCGGGGCACAGATACGCAGTATTTT. Protein sequence: CSAREGTRGTDTQYF.

The chain is built from TRBV7-2 and TRBJ2-7; perhaps TRBD1 as D (6 bases). This CDR3 has 13 amino acids. The V gene lost 4 bases and the J gene lost 3 bases, with 10 bases spanning the gap. Germline-derived CDR1 and CDR2 are SGHTA and FQGNSA. The CDR3 is CASSSGQYYEQYF. Here the CDR3 DNA reads TGTGCCAGCAGCTCAGGACAGTACTACGAGCAGTACTTC.

This clonotype has only one observation. J is TRBJ1-4 and V is TRBV7-2; D ambiguous. From germline, CDR1 is SGHTA and CDR2 FQGNSA. The CDR3 runs to 14 residues. V was clipped by 1 base and J by 10 bases, with 13 bases between them. DNA of the CDR3: TGTGCCAGCAGCTTAGATGGGCGCGGTGGAAAACTGTTTTTT. This sequence encodes CASSLDGRGGKLFF.

The chain combines TRBV7-8 with TRBJ1-6; 11 bases agree with TRBD1. V dropped 3 bases and J dropped 9; count of bases not matched to a gene: 7. Germline CDR1 SGHVS, CDR2 FQNEAQ. This CDR3 is 16 amino acids long. The CDR3: CASSFTAGTGGSPLHF. The CDR3 DNA sequence: TGTGCCAGCAGCTTTACCGCCGGGACAGGGGGTTCACCCCTCCACTTT.

This CDR3 reads CASSVEGRTEAFF. The CDR3 region has the DNA TGTGCCAGCAGCGTAGAAGGCAGGACTGAAGCTTTCTTT. The rearrangement uses TRBV9 and TRBJ1-1; D call uncertain. This CDR3 has 13 residues. V was pared by 0 bases and J by 5 bases, with 8 bases between. Germline V gene lookup returns CDR1 SGDLS and CDR2 YYNGEE.

This clonotype was recorded a few times. V is TRBV11-2 and J is TRBJ2-4; 9 bases line up with TRBD2. Germline trimming cut 3 bases from V and 0 bases from J; bases unmatched to any gene: 3. CDR1 is SGHAT and CDR2 is FQNNGV in the germline V gene. CDR3 size: 16 residues. CDR3 region: CASSLLAGLAKNIQYF. DNA for the CDR3: TGTGCCAGCAGCTTGCTAGCGGGATTAGCCAAAAACATTCAGTACTTC.

This clonotype was detected many times. The chain joins TRBV2 to TRBJ2-7; TRBD1 aligns across 9 bases. The germline gives CDR1 SNHLY, CDR2 FYNNEI. Trimming took 7 bases from V and 6 from J; bases not matched to a gene: 4. This CDR3 comprises 12 residues. This CDR3 is CASKTDRGEQYF. The CDR3 nucleotides are TGTGCCAGCAAGACGGACAGGGGCGAGCAGTACTTC. Using reference TRBV2 and TRBJ2-7 for the parts outside the CDR3, the full variable domain is EPEVTQTPSHQVTQMGQEVILRCVPISNHLYFYWYRQILGQKVEFLVSFYNNEISEKSEIFDDQFSVERPDGSNFTLKIRSTKLEDSAMYFCASKTDRGEQYFGPGTRLTVT.

As regards this clonotype: One end of the junction does not line up with germline, which may come from a read error. V usage is TRBV7-6 and J usage is TRBJ2-7, with 9 bases aligning to TRBD1. CDR3 length equals 15 residues. The germline V gene encodes CDR1 SGHVS and CDR2 FNYEAQ. DNA of the CDR3: TGTGCCGGCAGCTTACCGGGACAGGGATTATACGAGCAGTACTTC. It yields the protein CAGSLPGQGLYEQYF.

The rearrangement uses TRBV9 and TRBJ1-1; TRBD1 might be the D (6 bases). Trimming took 3 bases from V and 8 from J, leaving 17 bases between them. The CDR3 is made up of 14 amino acids. Germline-derived CDR1 and CDR2 are SGDLS and YYNGEE. CDR3 in amino acids: CASSDPGLGGEAFF. In nucleotides, the CDR3 is TGTGCCAGCAGCGACCCGGGGTTAGGGGGAGAAGCTTTCTTT.

CDR3 in amino acids: CASSKGQGANYEQYF. For the CDR3, the DNA is TGTGCCAGTAGTAAGGGACAGGGGGCTAACTACGAGCAGTACTTC. The chain joins TRBV19 to TRBJ2-7; 12 positions match TRBD1. Germline lookup yields CDR1 LNHDA and CDR2 SQIVND (reference sequence). The CDR3 has 15 residues. Trimming removed 4 bases from V and 3 bases from J; junction bases left unmatched: 4. The whole variable domain, remainder taken from reference TRBV19 and TRBJ2-7, is DGGITQSPKYLFRKEGQNVTLSCEQNLNHDAMYWYRQDPGQGLRLIYYSQIVNDFQKGDIAEGYSVSREKKESFPLTVTSAQKNPTAFYLCASSKGQGANYEQYFGPGTRLTVT.